The 13 T cell receptor beta chains below were found in one sample sequenced in a study of CD8+CD57+ T cells in acquired aplastic anemia. The template for TCR beta VDJ and CDR3 sequence profiling was genomic DNA. TCRdb reprocessed the reads with MiXCR, giving one entry per CDR3 protein. This table has 150,000 to 200,000 distinct CDR3 sequences, 63% appearing once. All patients picked for sequencing had shown, by flow cytometry, an expansion of CD8+CD57+ cells. The specimen was sorted CD4+, CD8+, or CD8+CD57+ T cells (not recorded which) from PBMCs. Receptor source: a human donor with aplastic anemia.

This chain connects TRBV5-1 to TRBJ2-2; 9 bases map to TRBD2. Germline V gives CDR1 SGHRS, CDR2 YFSETQ. There are 16 residues in the CDR3. V dropped 0 bases and J dropped 4; count of bases not matched to a gene: 4. CDR3 DNA sequence: TGCGCCAGCAGCTTGGACCTAGCGGGGTTCACCGGGGAGCTGTTTTTT. It encodes CASSLDLAGFTGELFF.

This clonotype was counted only a few times. This rearrangement joins TRBV6-2 or TRBV6-3 to TRBJ2-3, with 8 bases matching TRBD2. Germline CDR1 and CDR2: MNHEY and SVGEGT. V dropped 2 bases and J dropped 2; count of bases not matched to a gene: 6. The CDR3 contains 16 residues. CDR3 loop: CASSYVRGAITDTQYF. The CDR3 DNA sequence: TGTGCCAGCAGTTACGTGCGGGGGGCAATCACAGATACGCAGTATTTT.

The J gene is TRBJ1-5, the V gene TRBV7-3; D is unresolved. The V end was cut by 6 bases, the J end by 0 bases, with 12 bases between. CDR1 SGHTA and CDR2 FQGTGA come from the germline V gene. This CDR3 is built from 15 residues. CDR3 sequence: CASSLDGTSNQPQHF. The CDR3 DNA reads TGTGCCAGCAGTTTAGACGGAACTAGCAATCAGCCCCAGCATTTT.

The chain couples TRBV12-5 to TRBJ2-3; unclear D gene. In germline, CDR1 is LGHNT, CDR2 FRNRAP. Trimming left V 1 base short and J 2 bases short, with 7 bases between. The CDR3 is 14 amino acids. The CDR3 region has the DNA TGTGCTAGTGGTTTGGGGCGGACCACAGATACGCAGTATTTT. This codes for CASGLGRTTDTQYF.

On this clonotype: A read error is likely, as this CDR3 ends without the conserved phenylalanine or tryptophan. The genes are TRBV29-1 and TRBJ1-2; D remains unclear. CDR3 length equals 13 residues. The ends were cut back, 4 bases at V and 1 base at J, with 10 bases in the middle. The germline V gene has CDR1 SQVTM and CDR2 ANQGSEA. CDR3 sequence: CSVVGGDNYGYTC. In nucleotides, the CDR3 is TGCAGCGTTGTAGGCGGAGATAACTATGGCTACACCTGC.

About this clonotype: One end of the junction does not line up with germline, which may come from a read error. This chain connects TRBV4-1 to TRBJ2-7, with D perhaps being TRBD1 or TRBD2 (6 bases each). In germline, CDR1 is MGHRA, CDR2 YSYEKL. The CDR3 length is 14 residues. CDR3 coding DNA: TGCGCCAGCAGCCGGGGGGCGAGCTCCTACGGGCAGTACTTC. Its protein is CASSRGASSYGQYF.

The chain employs TRBV9 and TRBJ2-3; D gene uncertain. The J call may be faulty, since TRBJ1-5 better matches the DNA end. The CDR3 has 13 residues. CDR1 and CDR2 from the germline V gene are SGDLS and YYNGEE. For the CDR3, the DNA is TGTGCCAGCAGTGAAGAGGGTACAGATACGCAGCATTTT. Its translation: CASSEEGTDTQHF.

This clonotype was observed many times. The V gene is TRBV13, the J gene TRBJ1-5; a weak D match, TRBD1 (6 bases). Germline V gene sequence: CDR1 PRHDT, CDR2 FYEKMQ (reference sequence). The length of the CDR3 is 12 residues. V was clipped by 5 bases and J by 5 bases, with 7 bases between them. The CDR3 sequence is CASSKGDQPQHF. In nucleotides, the CDR3 is TGTGCCAGCAGCAAGGGGGATCAGCCCCAGCATTTT.

Notes on this clonotype: A read error may explain this, as a much larger clone is one base away. The chain uses TRBV12-5 and TRBJ2-7, with TRBD1 matching over 8 bases. The CDR3 has 14 amino acids. V lost 2 bases, J lost 6 bases, and 6 bases stayed unmatched. Germline V gene lookup returns CDR1 LGHNT and CDR2 FRNRAP. CDR3 sequence (DNA): TGTGCTAGTGGTTTGACACTACAGGGGGGCGAGCAGTACTTC. Its translation: CASGLTLQGGEQYF.

A word on this clonotype: The junction departs from germline at one end; a sequencing error may be responsible. The chain carries TRBV19 and TRBJ2-5; D ambiguous. CDR1 LNHDA and CDR2 SQIVND come from the germline V gene (reference sequence). The CDR3 has 13 residues. The chain's CDR3 is CASSTQNHETQYF. CDR3 bases: TGTGCCAGTAGTACACAGAACCACGAGACCCAGTACTTC.

The gene calls are TRBV5-1 and TRBJ1-2; the D is unclear. The CDR3 has 16 residues. Germline-derived CDR1 and CDR2 are SGHRS and YFSETQ. V was shortened by 1 base and J by 0 bases, with 13 bases between the two germline ends. In DNA form, the CDR3 reads TGCGCCAGCAGCTTGTCTCGAGGCCAGGCTAACTATGGCTACACCTTC. It translates to CASSLSRGQANYGYTF.

This clonotype showed up many times. The CDR3 DNA reads TGTGCCACACTCCGGGACAGGGGGCCCGGGGAGCTGTTTTTT. It codes for CATLRDRGPGELFF. The J gene is TRBJ2-2, the V gene TRBV19; TRBD1 matches 12 bases. CDR3 size: 14 residues. The V gene's germline CDR1 is LNHDA and CDR2 SQIVND (reference sequence). J gave up 6 bases and V 10 bases, and 6 bases lay outside the gene matches. Supplemented by reference TRBV19 and TRBJ2-2, the full variable domain reads DGGITQSPKYLFRKEGQNVTLSCEQNLNHDAMYWYRQDPGQGLRLIYYSQIVNDFQKGDIAEGYSVSREKKESFPLTVTSAQKNPTAFYLCATLRDRGPGELFFGEGSRLTVL.

This sequence joins TRBV20-1 and TRBJ1-1, with 8 bases fitting TRBD1. CDR3 size: 12 residues. Unmatched junction bases numbered 4, after V lost 0 bases and J lost 10 bases. Germline values: CDR1 DFQATT, CDR2 SNEGSKA (reference sequence). The CDR3 DNA sequence: TGCAGTGCTAGAGACCGACAGGGGAGAGCTTTCTTT. Translated: CSARDRQGRAFF.